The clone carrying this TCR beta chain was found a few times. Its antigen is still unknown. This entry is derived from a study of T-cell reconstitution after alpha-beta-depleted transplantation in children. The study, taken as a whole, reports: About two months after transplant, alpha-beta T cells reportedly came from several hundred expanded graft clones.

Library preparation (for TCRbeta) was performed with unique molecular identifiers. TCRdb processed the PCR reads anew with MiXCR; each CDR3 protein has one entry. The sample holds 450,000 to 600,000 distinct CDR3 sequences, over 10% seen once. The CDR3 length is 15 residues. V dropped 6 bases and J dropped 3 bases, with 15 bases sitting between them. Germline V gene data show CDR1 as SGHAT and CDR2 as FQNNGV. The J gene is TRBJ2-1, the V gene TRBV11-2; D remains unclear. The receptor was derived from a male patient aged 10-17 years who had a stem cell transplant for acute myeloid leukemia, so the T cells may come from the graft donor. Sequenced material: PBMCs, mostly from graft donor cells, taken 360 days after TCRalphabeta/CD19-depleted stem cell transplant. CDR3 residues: CASRQKVGLYNEQFF. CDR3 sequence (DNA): TGTGCCAGCAGACAGAAGGTTGGGCTCTACAATGAGCAGTTCTTC.